Described below is a single TCR beta chain sequence and its context. The CDR3 is 15 amino acids. Trimming took 0 bases from V and 1 from J, leaving 8 bases between them. Germline CDR1 reads KGHSH; CDR2 reads LQKENI. The repertoire was sequenced with immunoSEQ multiplex PCR; TCRdb's copy has only in-frame clones and lacks some. Among 200,000 or so clones listed, about 87% were seen once. These data are taken from a study of blood T cell repertoires in COVID-19. Input material: PBMCs or T cells enriched from blood (not recorded which). The source of this sequence is a woman aged 30 to 39 who had been exposed to COVID-19. The rearrangement uses TRBV18 and TRBJ2-3; D gene uncertain. The CDR3 protein is CASSPPSSGTDTQYF. In DNA form, the CDR3 reads TGTGCCAGCTCACCACCGTCCAGCGGCACAGATACGCAGTATTTT.